The 28 T cell receptor beta chains below all came from one sample that was sequenced in a study of T cell repertoires in cytomegalovirus infection (dated by TCRdb to the late 2010s). TCRdb names Illumina HiSeq 1500 as the instrument used. In-frame beta chains were kept once TCRdb had trimmed the public reads at Q25 with fastp and called clones with MiXCR. A single entry per CDR3 protein holds the most common genes and DNA from its merged rows. The sample table shows 450,000 to 550,000 distinct CDR3 sequences, and more than 40% are seen once. About two fifths of the sample goes to the ten largest clones. Read against the paper, the sample's treatment or condition label means: in vitro stimulation with specific CMV peptide epitopes to enrich CMV-specific T cells. The antigens of these receptors remain unknown. Sequenced here: cultured PBMCs, sampled from culture after CMV antigen stimulation. The receptors were gathered from a human donor in good health (CMV status not recorded). Some clones in this sample may be carry-over from other donors' samples.

CDR3 nucleotide sequence: TGTGCCAGCAGCTTATCAGGGGTCTCTGGAAACACCATATATTTT. It specifies CASSLSGVSGNTIYF. The chain is built from TRBV11-2 and TRBJ1-3; D is perhaps TRBD1 (6 bases). Germline-derived CDR1 and CDR2 are SGHAT and FQNNGV. This CDR3 has 15 amino acids. V shed 2 bases and J shed 0 bases, with 8 bases lying between them.

The V and J genes are TRBV7-9 and TRBJ2-1; D gene ambiguous. Germline assignment: CDR1 SEHNR and CDR2 FQNEAQ (reference sequence). V was pared by 5 bases and J by 10 bases, with 15 bases between. The CDR3 has 13 residues. The DNA of the CDR3 is TGTGCCAGCAGCCTTTCGACGTCCCCGGAGCAGTTCTTC. It translates to CASSLSTSPEQFF.

This clonotype was detected once. This rearrangement joins TRBV28 to TRBJ2-7; D uncertain. Germline CDR1 reads MDHEN; CDR2 reads SYDVKM. Trimming left V 6 bases short and J 0 bases short, with 15 bases between. CDR3 size: 15 residues. The CDR3 DNA follows: TGTGCCAGCAGCTCCGTGGGTCTGAGCTCCTACGAGCAGTACTTC. Protein: CASSSVGLSSYEQYF.

Many counts were recorded for this clonotype. The chain combines TRBV7-2 with TRBJ2-7; D gene ambiguous. The length of the CDR3 is 11 residues. The V end was cut by 1 base, the J end by 6 bases, with 4 bases between. Germline-derived CDR1 and CDR2 are SGHTA and FQGNSA. The CDR3 region is CASSLVGEQYF. CDR3 DNA: TGTGCCAGCAGCTTAGTCGGCGAGCAGTACTTC.

This clonotype was counted between two and nine times. CDR3 protein: CASSSNENIQYF. Here the CDR3 DNA reads TGTGCCAGCAGCTCGAACGAAAACATTCAGTACTTC. This chain joins TRBV7-4 and TRBJ2-4; D call uncertain. Germline V gene data show CDR1 as SGHVT and CDR2 as SQSDAQ. The CDR3 contains 12 residues. V was trimmed by 4 bases and J by 5 bases, leaving 6 bases between them.

This clonotype turned up a few times. The J gene is TRBJ2-3, the V gene TRBV6-5, with 10 bases that match TRBD2. Germline V gene sequence: CDR1 MNHEY, CDR2 SVGAGI. The CDR3 is 15 amino acids. Trimming took 5 bases from V and 6 from J; bases not matched to a gene: 8. This CDR3 is CASSAAGGPSDTQYF. CDR3 bases: TGTGCCAGCAGTGCAGCGGGAGGGCCATCTGATACGCAGTATTTT.

V gene TRBV7-2 combines with J gene TRBJ1-2, with 9 bases fitting TRBD1. Germline CDR1 and CDR2: SGHTA and FQGNSA. The CDR3 is made up of 14 amino acids. Trimming at V came to 4 bases and at J to 3 bases, leaving 3 bases not matched to a gene. The CDR3 loop is CASSSRTGDYGYTF. Here the CDR3 DNA reads TGTGCCAGCAGCTCCAGGACAGGGGACTATGGCTACACCTTC.

The J gene is TRBJ2-7, the V gene TRBV7-8; no definite D call. V shed 5 bases and J shed 2 bases, with 7 bases lying between them. This CDR3 region has 12 residues. The germline gives CDR1 SGHVS, CDR2 FQNEAQ. The DNA of the CDR3 is TGTGCCAGCAGCCCACAGCCCTACGAGCAGTACTTC. Amino acid sequence: CASSPQPYEQYF.

This clonotype was seen only a few times. V is TRBV27 and J is TRBJ2-7; D is possibly TRBD2 (6 bases). Germline CDR1 MNHEY, CDR2 SMNVEV (reference sequence). Trimming pared 3 bases from V and 7 bases from J, leaving 16 bases between. The CDR3 totals 14 residues. CDR3 nucleotides: TGTGCCAGCAGTTTTGGAGGGCGCGCGGGTGAGCAGTACTTC. Translation: CASSFGGRAGEQYF.

This clonotype was seen only once. The rearrangement links TRBV7-2 to TRBJ1-1; 7 nucleotides line up with TRBD1. CDR3 size: 15 residues. Germline CDR1 is SGHTA and CDR2 is FQGNSA. Trimming removed 1 base from V and 5 bases from J; junction bases left unmatched: 7. DNA of the CDR3: TGTGCCAGCAGCTTAGAACAGGGGTATTGGACTGAAGCTTTCTTT. This sequence encodes CASSLEQGYWTEAFF.

The rearrangement uses TRBV11-2 and TRBJ2-3; TRBD2 matches at 10 bases. The V segment lost 5 bases and the J segment 0 bases; nucleotides outside the gene matches: 17. This CDR3 comprises 20 residues. Germline V gene data show CDR1 as SGHAT and CDR2 as FQNNGV. The CDR3 protein is CASSPLPGLARGPSTDTQYF. The DNA for the CDR3 is TGTGCCAGCAGCCCACTACCGGGACTAGCGCGAGGCCCTAGCACAGATACGCAGTATTTT.

This clonotype was recorded once. In DNA form, the CDR3 reads TGTGCCAGTAGTGTACTCCGACAGCCCCAGCATTTT. Protein sequence: CASSVLRQPQHF. The J gene is TRBJ1-5, the V gene TRBV19, with D hard to call. CDR3 length equals 12 residues. With 5 bases removed from V and 7 bases from J, the gap between germline ends came to 9 bases. The germline gives CDR1 LNHDA, CDR2 SQIVND (reference sequence).

The chain links TRBV2 to TRBJ1-1; no clear D. This CDR3 has 14 amino acids. V was cut by 4 bases and J by 0 bases, with 9 bases left in between. Per the germline V gene, CDR1 is SNHLY and CDR2 is FYNNEI. The CDR3 DNA is TGTGCCAGCAGTGGGAGGACGGTGAACACTGAAGCTTTCTTT. It yields the protein CASSGRTVNTEAFF.

The chain carries TRBV6-2 or TRBV6-3 and TRBJ1-5, with unresolved D. The germline CDR1 and CDR2 sequences are MNHEY and SVGEGT. The CDR3 extends over 16 amino acids. The ends were cut back, 5 bases at V and 2 bases at J, with 16 bases in the middle. In DNA form, the CDR3 reads TGTGCCAGCAGTACTGTCTGGAATAATGGCAATCAGCCCCAGCATTTT. This encodes CASSTVWNNGNQPQHF.

The chain joins TRBV3-1 to TRBJ2-7; tentatively, D is TRBD1 (5 bases). The V and J ends lost 4 bases and 7 bases respectively, with 17 bases between them. Looked up from germline, CDR1 is LGHDT and CDR2 is YNNKEL (reference sequence). This CDR3 region has 14 residues. CDR3 loop: CASSPVRGFGEQYF. The CDR3 DNA follows: TGTGCCAGCAGCCCTGTTAGGGGTTTTGGTGAGCAGTACTTC.

The rearrangement links TRBV11-2 to TRBJ2-1, with 7 bases identical to TRBD2. This CDR3 contains 16 residues. CDR1 SGHAT and CDR2 FQNNGV come from the germline V gene. V trimming: 5 bases; J trimming: 0 bases; junction bases outside the gene matches: 7. The CDR3 protein is CASSGLGGSSYNEQFF. In DNA form, the CDR3 reads TGTGCCAGCAGCGGCCTCGGGGGGAGCTCCTACAATGAGCAGTTCTTC.

V and J are TRBV7-2 and TRBJ1-2; 11 nucleotides align to TRBD1. CDR1 SGHTA and CDR2 FQGNSA come from the germline V gene. The CDR3 covers 17 residues. J was trimmed by 4 bases and V by 3 bases; bases with no gene match: 10. CDR3 DNA: TGTGCCAGCAGCTTGCCACTATACGGACAGGGGGCCTATGGCTACACCTTC. It specifies CASSLPLYGQGAYGYTF.

This clonotype was picked up one time. J is TRBJ1-5 and V is TRBV7-9, with a possible D match to TRBD1 (6 bases). CDR1 and CDR2 (germline): SEHNR, FQNEAQ (reference sequence). V was pared by 1 base and J by 8 bases, with 12 bases between. CDR3 size: 14 residues. Written as DNA, the CDR3 is TGTGCCAGCAGCTTAGGGTTGGGGGCGGAGCCCCAGCATTTT. The encoded protein is CASSLGLGAEPQHF.

This clonotype showed up just a few times. The V call is TRBV7-6, the J call TRBJ2-2, with 7 bases aligning to TRBD2. The ends lost 3 bases at V and 4 bases at J; junction bases unmatched: 8. CDR1 is SGHVS, CDR2 FNYEAQ, per germline. The CDR3 totals 16 residues. DNA of the CDR3: TGTGCCAGCAGCTTCGGGGGGTTCCAGGCCACCGGGGAGCTGTTTTTT. Encoded protein: CASSFGGFQATGELFF.

The chain carries TRBV7-2 and TRBJ2-5, with TRBD2 matching over 10 bases. Germline CDR1 is SGHTA and CDR2 is FQGNSA. Trimming took 0 bases from V and 5 from J; bases not matched to a gene: 9. This CDR3 comprises 17 residues. CDR3 sequence reads: CASSLAISGGAGETQYF. CDR3 sequence (DNA): TGTGCCAGCAGCTTAGCGATAAGCGGGGGGGCGGGGGAGACCCAGTACTTC.

CDR3 DNA: TGCAGTGCTAGAGATTGGCAGGGAGGACGGTTCGATGAGCAGTTCTTC. The encoded protein is CSARDWQGGRFDEQFF. The genes are TRBV20-1 and TRBJ2-1; D perhaps matches TRBD2 (6 bases). The CDR3 runs 16 residues. Germline values: CDR1 DFQATT, CDR2 SNEGSKA (reference sequence). The V gene lost 0 bases and the J gene lost 8 bases, with 20 bases spanning the gap.

This clonotype was counted a single time. The V call is TRBV10-3, the J call TRBJ1-2; no clear D gene. CDR1 is ENHRY, CDR2 SYGVKD, per germline. The CDR3 runs 12 residues. The V end was cut by 1 base, the J end by 5 bases, with 5 bases between. CDR3 sequence: CAISELDYGYTF. The DNA of the CDR3 is TGTGCCATCAGTGAGTTAGATTATGGCTACACCTTC.

This clonotype was counted between two and nine times. V gene TRBV7-2 combines with J gene TRBJ2-4; the D gene is possibly TRBD2 (6 bases). V dropped 0 bases and J dropped 9 bases, with 12 bases sitting between them. Germline V lookup: CDR1 SGHTA, CDR2 FQGNSA. CDR3 size: 14 residues. CDR3 amino acids: CASSLAPTSGIQYF. The CDR3 nucleotides are TGTGCCAGCAGCTTAGCCCCGACTAGTGGCATTCAGTACTTC. Variable domain in full (rest from reference TRBV7-2 and TRBJ2-4): GAGVSQSPSNKVTEKGKDVELRCDPISGHTALYWYRQSLGQGLEFLIYFQGNSAPDKSGLPSDRFSAERTGGSVSTLTIQRTQQEDSAVYLCASSLAPTSGIQYFGAGTRLSVL.

In this sample, this clonotype turned up many times. J is TRBJ2-2 and V is TRBV7-2; no reliable D call. Germline V gene data show CDR1 as SGHTA and CDR2 as FQGNSA. The CDR3 contains 12 residues. Deletions cut 2 bases from V and 3 bases from J, with 1 base between. The CDR3 sequence is CASSLYTGELFF. CDR3 bases: TGTGCCAGCAGCTTATACACCGGGGAGCTGTTTTTT.

This rearrangement joins TRBV7-4 to TRBJ2-3, with D perhaps assigned TRBD1 or TRBD2 (5 bases each). CDR1 is SGHVT, CDR2 SQSDAQ, per germline. V lost 5 bases and J lost 4, with 19 bases in between. The CDR3 spans 16 residues. CDR3 protein: CASSPARGLGADTQYF. CDR3 nucleotide sequence: TGTGCCAGCAGCCCCGCGAGGGGCCTTGGAGCAGATACGCAGTATTTT.

V and J are TRBV27 and TRBJ1-5; TRBD1 matches at 7 bases. Germline values: CDR1 MNHEY, CDR2 SMNVEV (reference sequence). The length of the CDR3 is 15 residues. The V gene end was trimmed by 4 bases and the J gene end by 2 bases; junction bases not matched to a gene: 5. In DNA form, the CDR3 reads TGTGCCAGCAGTTACAGGGGAAGGGGCAATCAGCCCCAGCATTTT. It encodes CASSYRGRGNQPQHF.

Concerning this clonotype itself: Its ends do not fully match the called genes, so a read error is possible. The chain couples TRBV7-2 to TRBJ1-1; D is unclear. The CDR3 runs 13 residues. Per germline, CDR1 SGHTA and CDR2 FQGNSA. The CDR3 reads CANSYRVNTEAFF. The DNA of the CDR3 is TGTGCCAACAGCTACAGAGTTAACACTGAAGCTTTCTTT.

V usage is TRBV6-5 and J usage is TRBJ2-5, with a possible D match to TRBD2 (6 bases). Trimming removed 6 bases at V and 5 bases at J, with 19 bases between. The CDR3 contains 15 residues. CDR1 MNHEY and CDR2 SVGAGI come from the germline V gene. CDR3: CASRRRAGRGETQYF. In DNA form, the CDR3 reads TGTGCCAGCAGGAGGCGCGCCGGCCGGGGGGAGACCCAGTACTTC.